Listed here are 24 T cell receptor beta chains from one sample, sequenced in a study of blood T cell repertoires in COVID-19. Clones were sequenced by immunoSEQ multiplex PCR, and TCRdb holds only the in-frame ones, with some missing. The sample lists 25,000 to 35,000 clones, over 70% seen once, with 15% to 20% in the top ten. Material: peripheral blood. Receptors originate from a man aged 65-85 years with active COVID-19.

This clone was seen just once. The CDR3 bases are TGCGCCAGCAGCCAAGATCGGGGTAATCAGCCCCAGCATTTT. Its protein product is CASSQDRGNQPQHF. The J gene is TRBJ1-5, the V gene TRBV4-3, with no clear D. This CDR3 region has 14 residues. Germline-derived CDR1 and CDR2 are LGHNA and YSLEER. Trimming took 0 bases from V and 4 from J, leaving 7 bases between them.

The chain combines TRBV19 with TRBJ2-7; the match to TRBD1 covers 9 bases. Germline assignment: CDR1 LNHDA and CDR2 SQIVND (reference sequence). The CDR3 extends over 14 amino acids. V was clipped by 6 bases and J by 1 base; unmatched bases: 4. The CDR3: CASRTGTGSYEQYF. The CDR3 DNA sequence: TGTGCCAGTAGGACCGGGACAGGGTCCTACGAGCAGTACTTC.

The V and J genes are TRBV10-3 and TRBJ1-6, with 7 bases lining up with TRBD1. This CDR3 comprises 14 residues. Germline CDR1 is ENHRY and CDR2 is SYGVKD. V dropped 10 bases and J dropped 4; count of bases not matched to a gene: 7. The CDR3 region has the DNA TGTGCCACCGGACAGGAGGGTTATAATTCACCCCTCCACTTT. Amino acids: CATGQEGYNSPLHF.

This chain uses TRBV7-2 with TRBJ2-1, with D possibly TRBD1 on 6 matching bases. Deletions cut 1 base from V and 3 bases from J, with 13 bases between. CDR1 is SGHTA and CDR2 is FQGNSA in the germline V gene. This CDR3 spans 16 amino acids. CDR3 protein: CASSLGWGRGYNEQFF. CDR3 DNA sequence: TGTGCCAGCAGCTTAGGGTGGGGCAGGGGCTACAATGAGCAGTTCTTC.

CDR3 sequence: CASSLGGTSPEETQYF. CDR3 DNA: TGCGCCAGCAGCTTGGGAGGGACTAGCCCCGAAGAGACCCAGTACTTC. The rearrangement uses TRBV5-1 and TRBJ2-5; 9 nucleotides line up with TRBD2. Germline V gene data show CDR1 as SGHRS and CDR2 as YFSETQ. V was pared by 0 bases and J by 3 bases, with 6 bases of the junction left unmatched. The CDR3 runs to 16 residues.

This clone was detected only a few times. V gene TRBV11-2 combines with J gene TRBJ2-1; 8 bases match TRBD2. From germline, CDR1 is SGHAT and CDR2 FQNNGV. The junction had 12 bases not matched to a gene; V was cut back by 5 bases and J by 9 bases. This CDR3 contains 15 residues. This chain's CDR3 is CASSPARGGGIEQFF. The CDR3 DNA follows: TGTGCCAGCAGCCCCGCCCGGGGGGGCGGGATTGAGCAGTTCTTC. The full variable domain, completed using reference TRBV11-2 and TRBJ2-1, is EAGVAQSPRYKIIEKRQSVAFWCNPISGHATLYWYQQILGQGPKLLIQFQNNGVVDDSQLPKDRFSAERLKGVDSTLKIQPAKLEDSAVYLCASSPARGGGIEQFFGPGTRLTVL.

This chain uses TRBV4-2 with TRBJ1-2; TRBD1 matches 7 bases. The CDR3 has 15 residues. V was pared by 1 base and J by 4 bases, with 6 bases of the junction left unmatched. The germline gives CDR1 LGHNA, CDR2 YNFKEQ. The CDR3 spells CASSQGQGEIYGYTF. Here the CDR3 DNA reads TGTGCCAGCAGCCAAGGGCAGGGGGAGATCTATGGCTACACCTTC.

This chain uses TRBV5-4 with TRBJ2-3; possible D gene TRBD1, 6 bases. The V end was cut by 0 bases, the J end by 2 bases, with 7 bases between. The CDR3 loop spans 14 amino acids. The germline V gene encodes CDR1 SGHNT and CDR2 YYREEE (reference sequence). The CDR3 here is CASSLDRATDTQYF. The CDR3 DNA follows: TGTGCCAGCAGCTTGGACAGGGCCACAGATACGCAGTATTTT.

This clone was counted once. This chain connects TRBV7-3 to TRBJ1-6, with D maybe TRBD1 (5 bases). This CDR3 comprises 15 residues. Trimming cost V 2 bases and J 6 bases, with 11 bases left between them. Germline lookup yields CDR1 SGHTA and CDR2 FQGTGA. The CDR3, as DNA: TGTGCCAGCAGCTTAGGGGGGACGGTTAATTCACCCCTCCACTTT. It codes for CASSLGGTVNSPLHF. The whole variable domain, filled in from reference TRBV7-3 and TRBJ1-6, reads GAGVSQTPSNKVTEKGKYVELRCDPISGHTALYWYRQSLGQGPEFLIYFQGTGAADDSGLPNDRFFAVRPEGSVSTLKIQRTERGDSAVYLCASSLGGTVNSPLHFGNGTRLTVT.

The chain combines TRBV12-3 or TRBV12-4 with TRBJ2-1; D might be TRBD1 (5 bases). The CDR3 is 13 amino acids. The V end lost 3 bases, the J end lost 3 bases, and 6 bases lay between the germline ends. The CDR3, as DNA: TGTGCCAGCAGTTTGGACAACTACAATGAGCAGTTCTTC. Residues: CASSLDNYNEQFF.

The rearrangement links TRBV19 to TRBJ1-1, with TRBD1 as a possible D gene (5 bases). Per germline, CDR1 LNHDA and CDR2 SQIVND (reference sequence). This CDR3 spans 13 amino acids. Deletions cut 9 bases from V and 2 bases from J, with 13 bases between. The CDR3 protein is CASSLTGNTEAFF. The CDR3 DNA reads TGTGCCAGCTCGCTTACAGGAAACACTGAAGCTTTCTTT.

V usage is TRBV6-6 and J usage is TRBJ1-1; D ambiguous. Trimming stripped 4 bases from V and 0 bases from J, with 9 bases between. The CDR3 has 14 amino acids. Per germline, CDR1 MNHNY and CDR2 SVGAGI (reference sequence). CDR3 bases: TGTGCCAGCAGTTTGGGCTACATGAACACTGAAGCTTTCTTT. It specifies CASSLGYMNTEAFF.

The chain has TRBV29-1 and TRBJ1-1, with 8 bases matching TRBD1. From germline, CDR1 is SQVTM and CDR2 ANQGSEA. The V segment lost 7 bases and the J segment 0 bases; nucleotides outside the gene matches: 4. This CDR3 spans 13 amino acids. The CDR3 loop reads CSAKGQVNTEAFF. The CDR3 DNA is TGCAGCGCGAAGGGACAGGTGAACACTGAAGCTTTCTTT.

In its sample, this clone was seen a few times. V usage is TRBV11-2 and J usage is TRBJ1-2; no firm D call. Germline-derived CDR1 and CDR2 are SGHAT and FQNNGV. Trimming took 1 base from V and 5 from J, leaving 8 bases between them. The CDR3 runs to 13 residues. The CDR3 DNA reads as TGTGCCAGCAGCTTAGCTCGGGGATATGGCTACACCTTC. This encodes CASSLARGYGYTF.

The V and J genes are TRBV5-1 and TRBJ2-3; D is possibly TRBD2 (6 bases). The CDR3 spans 16 residues. Deletions cut 4 bases from V and 0 bases from J, with 15 bases between. Germline-derived CDR1 and CDR2 are SGHRS and YFSETQ. CDR3 loop: CASSPTPGVSTDTQYF. The CDR3 DNA reads TGCGCCAGCAGCCCCACTCCGGGAGTGAGCACAGATACGCAGTATTTT.

The chain joins TRBV27 to TRBJ2-7; D may be TRBD2 (6 bases). V lost 6 bases, J lost 0 bases, and 21 bases lay in between. The CDR3 consists of 17 residues. Per germline, CDR1 MNHEY and CDR2 SMNVEV (reference sequence). CDR3 amino acids: CASSHRRGRDSSYEQYF. CDR3 nucleotide sequence: TGTGCCAGCAGCCACCGACGGGGCAGGGACTCCTCCTACGAGCAGTACTTC.

This rearrangement joins TRBV6-1 to TRBJ2-3, with D possibly TRBD1 on 5 matching bases. The germline V gene encodes CDR1 MNHNS and CDR2 SASEGT. Trimming cost V 1 base and J 3 bases, with 11 bases left between them. There are 15 residues in the CDR3. CDR3 amino acids: CASSEGRQKTDTQYF. The CDR3 DNA reads as TGTGCCAGCAGTGAAGGAAGACAGAAAACAGATACGCAGTATTTT.

V gene TRBV6-5 combines with J gene TRBJ2-1; 9 bases match TRBD2. CDR3 length equals 15 residues. Germline lookup yields CDR1 MNHEY and CDR2 SVGAGI. J was trimmed by 5 bases and V by 2 bases; bases with no gene match: 4. CDR3 amino acids: CASSYGGGGHNEQFF. The CDR3 DNA is TGTGCCAGCAGTTACGGCGGGGGGGGACACAATGAGCAGTTCTTC.

The DNA of the CDR3 is TGTGCCAGCAGGAGATTTTGGAACGCCGACAAACAAGAGACCCAGTACTTC. Protein: CASRRFWNADKQETQYF. This rearrangement joins TRBV27 to TRBJ2-5; D call uncertain. Trimming took 6 bases from V and 2 from J, leaving 22 bases between them. CDR3 length: 17 residues. Germline V gene data show CDR1 as MNHEY and CDR2 as SMNVEV (reference sequence).

This sequence joins TRBV12-3 or TRBV12-4 and TRBJ2-2, with D unresolved. Trimming cost V 3 bases and J 7 bases, with 6 bases left between them. The CDR3 runs to 12 residues. The CDR3 DNA sequence: TGTGCCAGCAGTTTGGCCCGCGGGGAGCTGTTTTTT. Translation: CASSLARGELFF.

CDR3 bases: TGTGCCATCAGTGAGTCCCCCCCGGACAGGGGTGATCCCCTCCACTTT. It is translated as CAISESPPDRGDPLHF. This sequence joins TRBV10-3 and TRBJ1-6; 9 positions agree with TRBD1. The germline V gene encodes CDR1 ENHRY and CDR2 SYGVKD. The junction had 10 bases not matched to a gene; V was cut back by 0 bases and J by 13 bases. CDR3 length: 16 residues.

This clone was recorded only once. The rearrangement links TRBV5-4 to TRBJ2-7; 9 bases fit TRBD1. The CDR3 extends over 15 amino acids. Germline assignment: CDR1 SGHNT and CDR2 YYREEE (reference sequence). The ends lost 4 bases at V and 1 base at J; junction bases unmatched: 6. The CDR3 is CASSQGTGYSYEQYF. The CDR3 region has the DNA TGTGCCAGCAGCCAAGGGACAGGGTATTCCTACGAGCAGTACTTC.

The chain joins TRBV28 to TRBJ1-5; the match to TRBD1 covers 8 bases. This CDR3 contains 15 residues. In germline, CDR1 is MDHEN, CDR2 SYDVKM. With 7 bases clipped from V and 3 bases from J, the junction kept 8 bases outside the gene matches. The CDR3 is CASIGRTGTNQPQHF. In nucleotides, the CDR3 is TGTGCCAGCATAGGGCGGACAGGGACCAATCAGCCCCAGCATTTT.

This chain links TRBV12-3 or TRBV12-4 with TRBJ1-1, with unresolved D. Trimming took off 3 bases at V and 1 base at J, with 6 bases between the two ends. The CDR3 runs to 13 residues. The DNA for the CDR3 is TGTGCCAGCAGTTTTCGCGGGAACACTGAAGCTTTCTTT. This translates into CASSFRGNTEAFF.